These 31 T cell receptor beta chains were all obtained from the same sample, sequenced in a study of T cell responses to AZD1222 COVID-19 vaccine. Assay: immunoSEQ multiplex PCR; the TCRdb copy retains only in-frame clones and omits some. The data show roughly 110,000 clones, with roughly 87% seen just once and roughly 8% held by the top ten. This specimen consisted of peripheral blood, obtained 28 days after the second AZD1222 dose. The source of these receptors is an adult who received the AZD1222 COVID-19 vaccine.

The sample holds one count of this clone. This chain connects TRBV18 to TRBJ1-4, with a tentative D call TRBD1 (6 bases). The CDR3 is made up of 16 amino acids. V gave up 1 base and J gave up 0 bases, with 9 bases separating them. In germline, CDR1 is KGHSH, CDR2 LQKENI. CDR3 DNA: TGTGCCAGCTCACCACAGGACAGTGCAACTAATGAAAAACTGTTTTTT. It yields the protein CASSPQDSATNEKLFF. The full variable domain, in which reference TRBV18 and TRBJ1-4 provide the parts outside the CDR3, is NAGVMQNPRHLVRRRGQEARLRCSPMKGHSHVYWYRQLPEEGLKFMVYLQKENIIDESGMPKERFSAEFPKEGPSILRIQQVVRGDSAAYFCASSPQDSATNEKLFFGSGTQLSVL.

The rearrangement links TRBV19 to TRBJ1-4; TRBD1 is a possible D gene (6 bases). The V gene lost 3 bases and the J gene lost 13 bases, with 21 bases spanning the gap. The CDR3 length is 15 residues. Germline loops: CDR1 LNHDA, CDR2 SQIVND (reference sequence). CDR3 coding DNA: TGTGCCAGTAGTATCGGGCGCGGGCAAAAGGGGGGACTGTTTTTT. As protein: CASSIGRGQKGGLFF.

V and J are TRBV7-2 and TRBJ1-1; D remains unclear. Trimming cost V 2 bases and J 2 bases, with 9 bases left between them. The germline CDR1 and CDR2 sequences are SGHTA and FQGNSA. There are 14 residues in the CDR3. CDR3 protein: CASSLIQPNTEAFF. The CDR3 DNA reads TGTGCCAGCAGCTTAATACAGCCTAACACTGAAGCTTTCTTT.

The chain carries TRBV5-1 and TRBJ2-3, with D possibly TRBD2 on 6 matching bases. Trimming took 4 bases from V and 3 from J, leaving 18 bases between them. The CDR3 is 16 amino acids. Per germline, CDR1 SGHRS and CDR2 YFSETQ. CDR3 amino acids: CASSPETGRWTDTQYF. The CDR3 region has the DNA TGCGCCAGCAGCCCGGAGACGGGGAGGTGGACAGATACGCAGTATTTT.

This rearrangement joins TRBV24-1 to TRBJ2-1; D assignment may be TRBD1 or TRBD2 (5 bases each). The ends were cut back, 10 bases at V and 9 bases at J, with 18 bases in the middle. This CDR3 comprises 13 residues. The V gene's germline CDR1 is KGHDR and CDR2 SFDVKD. For the CDR3, the DNA is TGTGCCACAGCCCAGTCGGGGCGGGTTGAGCAGTTCTTC. Encoded protein: CATAQSGRVEQFF.

CDR3 in amino acids: CAISDQQGNYGYTF. Here the CDR3 DNA reads TGTGCCATCAGTGACCAACAGGGGAACTATGGCTACACCTTC. The V and J genes are TRBV10-3 and TRBJ1-2; 7 nucleotides agree with TRBD1. The CDR3 has 14 residues. Losses at the gene ends were 3 bases for V and 2 bases for J; bases not matched to a gene: 3. Germline CDR1 ENHRY, CDR2 SYGVKD.

This clone was recorded once. This chain joins TRBV11-3 and TRBJ1-1; maybe TRBD1 (5 bases). The CDR3 extends over 16 amino acids. V shed 0 bases and J shed 4 bases, with 15 bases lying between them. Germline loops: CDR1 SGHNT, CDR2 YENEEA. CDR3 region: CASSLDGRGGSTEAFF. The CDR3 nucleotides are TGTGCCAGCAGCTTAGATGGAAGGGGCGGGTCCACTGAAGCTTTCTTT. Full variable domain (remainder filled in from reference TRBV11-3 and TRBJ1-1): EAGVVQSPRYKIIEKKQPVAFWCNPISGHNTLYWYLQNLGQGPELLIRYENEEAVDDSQLPKDRFSAERLKGVDSTLKIQPAELGDSAVYLCASSLDGRGGSTEAFFGQGTRLTVV.

The rearrangement links TRBV4-3 to TRBJ2-7; D might be TRBD2 (6 bases). V was shortened by 3 bases and J by 2 bases, with 14 bases between the two germline ends. Germline V gene sequence: CDR1 LGHNA, CDR2 YSLEER. The CDR3 extends over 15 amino acids. CDR3 bases: TGCGCCAGCAGCCAGGGGCGGGGTACCACCTACGAGCAGTACTTC. Protein: CASSQGRGTTYEQYF.

The gene calls are TRBV7-2 and TRBJ2-1; TRBD2 aligns across 12 bases. Germline trimming cut 2 bases from V and 4 bases from J; bases unmatched to any gene: 3. The germline CDR1 and CDR2 sequences are SGHTA and FQGNSA. The CDR3 runs 16 residues. In DNA form, the CDR3 reads TGTGCCAGCAGCTTACCCGGACTAGCGGGATACAATGAGCAGTTCTTC. Translating it yields CASSLPGLAGYNEQFF.

The gene calls are TRBV7-2 and TRBJ1-6; 11 bases line up with TRBD1. The V segment lost 10 bases and the J segment 3 bases; nucleotides outside the gene matches: 5. The germline V gene encodes CDR1 SGHTA and CDR2 FQGNSA. The CDR3 extends over 15 amino acids. CDR3 nucleotides: TGTGCCACCAGGGACAGGGGGATCTATAATTCACCCCTCCACTTT. It encodes CATRDRGIYNSPLHF.

This sequence joins TRBV3-1 (or the pseudogene TRBV3-2) and TRBJ2-1, with TRBD2 matching 8 bases. Germline lookup yields CDR1 LGHDT and CDR2 YNNKEL (reference sequence). The CDR3 spans 15 residues. V shed 4 bases and J 6 bases; nucleotides not matched to a gene: 8. The CDR3 loop is CASSPGTSPGNEQFF. The DNA of the CDR3 is TGTGCCAGCAGCCCTGGGACTAGTCCGGGCAATGAGCAGTTCTTC.

The genes are TRBV6-6 and TRBJ1-5; TRBD1 might be the D (6 bases). Trimming cost V 2 bases and J 5 bases, with 10 bases left between them. Germline-derived CDR1 and CDR2 are MNHNY and SVGAGI (reference sequence). The length of the CDR3 is 14 residues. CDR3 protein: CASSYTQGHQPQHF. DNA for the CDR3: TGTGCCAGCAGTTACACCCAGGGGCATCAGCCCCAGCATTTT.

This clone appeared once. The genes are TRBV19 and TRBJ2-1; 8 bases match TRBD2. The germline CDR1 and CDR2 sequences are LNHDA and SQIVND (reference sequence). The CDR3 extends over 15 amino acids. Germline trimming cut 6 bases from V and 4 bases from J; bases unmatched to any gene: 8. The CDR3 coding sequence is TGTGCCAGTAGCGATGGGACTAGTGATTACAATGAGCAGTTCTTC. As protein: CASSDGTSDYNEQFF.

This chain joins TRBV30 and TRBJ2-7; D remains unclear. In germline, CDR1 is GTSNPN, CDR2 SVGIG (reference sequence). The CDR3 totals 12 residues. Trimming pared 2 bases from V and 4 bases from J, leaving 9 bases between. Here the CDR3 reads CAWSLSEYEQYF. Here the CDR3 DNA reads TGTGCCTGGAGTTTATCTGAATACGAGCAGTACTTC.

This chain links TRBV7-9 with TRBJ2-3; possibly TRBD2 for D (6 bases). Trimming shortened V by 5 bases and J by 0 bases, and 12 bases separated the two germline ends. CDR3 length equals 15 residues. Germline CDR1 and CDR2: SEHNR and FQNEAQ (reference sequence). The CDR3 sequence is CASSLGGTSTDTQYF. DNA for the CDR3: TGTGCCAGCAGCCTAGGTGGGACTAGCACAGATACGCAGTATTTT.

V usage is TRBV12-3 or TRBV12-4 and J usage is TRBJ2-5; D is perhaps TRBD1 (6 bases). CDR3 size: 12 residues. V lost 7 bases and J lost 7, with 13 bases in between. CDR3 sequence (DNA): TGTGCCAGCACCACGAGGGGGTTGACCCAGTACTTC. It is translated as CASTTRGLTQYF.

This clone appeared a few times. The J gene is TRBJ1-5, the V gene TRBV5-8, with D possibly TRBD1 on 6 matching bases. Germline loops: CDR1 SGHTS, CDR2 YDEGEE. The length of the CDR3 is 18 residues. Trimming pared 4 bases from V and 5 bases from J, leaving 25 bases between. The CDR3 nucleotides are TGTGCCAGCAGCCGAACCACGACAGGAGTCGGGGGCCATCAGCCCCAGCATTTT. This translates into CASSRTTTGVGGHQPQHF.

This clone was seen a handful of times. The chain combines TRBV24-1 with TRBJ1-2, with TRBD1 matching 7 bases. There are 14 residues in the CDR3. The ends lost 3 bases at V and 4 bases at J; junction bases unmatched: 4. Germline CDR1 KGHDR, CDR2 SFDVKD. CDR3: CATSDADRPYGYTF. The CDR3 nucleotides read TGTGCCACCAGTGATGCGGACAGGCCCTATGGCTACACCTTC.

The chain links TRBV4-3 to TRBJ1-6; D unclear. Trimming stripped 3 bases from V and 7 bases from J, with 10 bases between. The CDR3 is 14 amino acids. Germline CDR1 LGHNA, CDR2 YSLEER. The DNA of the CDR3 is TGCGCCAGCAGCCACAGACAATCAAATTCACCCCTCCACTTT. Its translation: CASSHRQSNSPLHF.

V usage is TRBV27 and J usage is TRBJ2-3, with D perhaps matching TRBD1 (6 bases). This CDR3 contains 16 residues. Germline V CDR1 and CDR2: MNHEY, SMNVEV (reference sequence). Trimming took 3 bases from V and 0 from J, leaving 13 bases between them. The CDR3 nucleotides read TGTGCCAGCAGTTTGGGTCAGGGGCCGAGCACAGATACGCAGTATTTT. It specifies CASSLGQGPSTDTQYF.

V is TRBV12-3 or TRBV12-4 and J is TRBJ1-1; tentative D call: TRBD1 (6 bases). The CDR3 runs 13 residues. V gave up 4 bases and J gave up 7 bases, with 13 bases separating them. The CDR3 nucleotides read TGTGCCAGCAGTTCGTGGACAGACCTTGAAGCTTTCTTT. Its translation: CASSSWTDLEAFF.

The chain combines TRBV9 with TRBJ2-7, with unresolved D. Trimming cost V 4 bases and J 5 bases, with 7 bases left between them. CDR3 length: 11 amino acids. From germline, CDR1 is SGDLS and CDR2 YYNGEE. The CDR3 sequence: CASSSGDEQYF. The CDR3 bases are TGTGCCAGCAGCTCTGGCGACGAGCAGTACTTC.

V usage is TRBV11-2 and J usage is TRBJ1-2; no definite D call. Germline V gene sequence: CDR1 SGHAT, CDR2 FQNNGV. The CDR3 spans 14 residues. With 5 bases removed from V and 2 bases from J, the gap between germline ends came to 12 bases. The CDR3 sequence is CASSPLGGNYGYTF. CDR3 sequence (DNA): TGTGCCAGCAGCCCTCTCGGAGGGAACTATGGCTACACCTTC. Full variable domain (outside the CDR3, taken from reference TRBV11-2 and TRBJ1-2): EAGVAQSPRYKIIEKRQSVAFWCNPISGHATLYWYQQILGQGPKLLIQFQNNGVVDDSQLPKDRFSAERLKGVDSTLKIQPAKLEDSAVYLCASSPLGGNYGYTFGSGTRLTVV.

The genes are TRBV6-5 and TRBJ1-5, with TRBD1 as a possible D gene (6 bases). Germline V lookup: CDR1 MNHEY, CDR2 SVGAGI. There are 14 residues in the CDR3. Trimming removed 2 bases from V and 2 bases from J, with 7 bases in between. CDR3 nucleotides: TGTGCCAGCAGTTACAGGGGGGGCAATCAGCCCCAGCATTTT. This gives the protein CASSYRGGNQPQHF.

This chain connects TRBV5-4 to TRBJ1-5, with TRBD1 matching 11 bases. This CDR3 is built from 17 residues. V shed 0 bases and J 0 bases; nucleotides not matched to a gene: 2. Germline CDR1 is SGHNT and CDR2 is YYREEE (reference sequence). The CDR3 coding sequence is TGTGCCAGCAGCTTGGGGACAGGGGGCTTTAGCAATCAGCCCCAGCATTTT. It codes for CASSLGTGGFSNQPQHF.

V and J are TRBV27 and TRBJ1-1; TRBD1 is a possible D gene (5 bases). Trimming removed 8 bases from V and 1 base from J, with 14 bases in between. Germline V gene lookup returns CDR1 MNHEY and CDR2 SMNVEV (reference sequence). The CDR3 is made up of 14 amino acids. CDR3 sequence: CASWGGSPNTEAFF. The CDR3 bases are TGTGCCAGCTGGGGGGGGTCCCCGAACACTGAAGCTTTCTTT.

V usage is TRBV12-5 and J usage is TRBJ2-1, with TRBD2 matching over 12 bases. Germline lookup yields CDR1 LGHNT and CDR2 FRNRAP. The CDR3 has 14 amino acids. V shed 6 bases and J 9 bases; nucleotides not matched to a gene: 6. CDR3 in DNA: TGTGCTAGTGGACCTAGCGGGGGGGCTTTTGAGCAGTTCTTC. Translation: CASGPSGGAFEQFF.

The CDR3 DNA reads as TGTGCCAGTAGTATGGGGGACCGTGGGCTCCCCGGGGAGCTGTTTTTT. This translates into CASSMGDRGLPGELFF. This chain connects TRBV19 to TRBJ2-2; D may be TRBD1 or TRBD2 (5 bases each). Trimming cost V 3 bases and J 6 bases, with 17 bases left between them. From germline, CDR1 is LNHDA and CDR2 SQIVND (reference sequence). The CDR3 loop spans 16 amino acids.

The CDR3 DNA reads as TGTGCCAGTAGTATTTTTGGTGCGTACACTGAAGCTTTCTTT. This translates into CASSIFGAYTEAFF. The chain links TRBV19 to TRBJ1-1; D is unresolved. The CDR3 is made up of 14 amino acids. The ends were cut back, 3 bases at V and 3 bases at J, with 11 bases in the middle. Germline CDR1 reads LNHDA; CDR2 reads SQIVND (reference sequence).

The J gene is TRBJ2-1, the V gene TRBV29-1; D not resolved. CDR1 and CDR2 from the germline V gene are SQVTM and ANQGSEA. The CDR3 consists of 13 residues. CDR3 DNA sequence: TGCGTTACGAGGACGGGCTCCTACAATGAGCAGTTCTTC. It is translated as CVTRTGSYNEQFF.

The count of this clone is one. The genes are TRBV6-5 and TRBJ1-1; D call uncertain. Per the germline V gene, CDR1 is MNHEY and CDR2 is SVGAGI. This CDR3 is built from 11 residues. V was trimmed by 6 bases and J by 8 bases, leaving 10 bases between them. The CDR3 DNA reads as TGTGCCAGCAGAACAGCAAGCGAAGCTTTCTTT. Its translation is CASRTASEAFF.